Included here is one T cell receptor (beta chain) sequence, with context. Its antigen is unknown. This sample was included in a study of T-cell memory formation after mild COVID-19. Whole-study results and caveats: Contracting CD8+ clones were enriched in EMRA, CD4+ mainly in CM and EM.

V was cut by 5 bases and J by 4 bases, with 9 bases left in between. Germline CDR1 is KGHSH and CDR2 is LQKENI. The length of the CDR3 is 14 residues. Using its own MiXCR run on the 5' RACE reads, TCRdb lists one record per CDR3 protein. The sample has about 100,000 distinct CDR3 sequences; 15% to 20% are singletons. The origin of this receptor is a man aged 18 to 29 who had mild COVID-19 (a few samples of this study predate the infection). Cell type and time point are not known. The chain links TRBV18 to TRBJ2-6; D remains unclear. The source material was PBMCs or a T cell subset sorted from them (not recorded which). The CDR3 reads CASSSRSGANVLTF. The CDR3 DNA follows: TGTGCCAGCTCAAGCCGGTCGGGGGCCAACGTCCTGACTTTC. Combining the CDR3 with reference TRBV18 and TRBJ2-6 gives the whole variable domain NAGVMQNPRHLVRRRGQEARLRCSPMKGHSHVYWYRQLPEEGLKFMVYLQKENIIDESGMPKERFSAEFPKEGPSILRIQQVVRGDSAAYFCASSSRSGANVLTFGAGSRLTVL.